Listed here are 26 T cell receptor beta chains from one sample, sequenced in a study of blood T cell repertoires in COVID-19 (dated by TCRdb to 2020 to 2021). Receptor libraries were prepared by the immunoSEQ multiplex PCR assay. Held by TCRdb, this immuneACCESS table contains in-frame sequences only and omits some clones. Under half of the omission traces to an unresolved V gene where checked; the cause of the rest is unknown. The sample yields some 150,000 clones; roughly 87% were counted once. The ten largest account for around 4% of the sample. Sequencing was carried out using peripheral blood. These receptors all come from a woman aged 55 to 70 with active or convalescent COVID-19.

The genes are TRBV7-2 and TRBJ2-3; 8 bases line up with TRBD2. The CDR3 runs 15 residues. Germline lookup yields CDR1 SGHTA and CDR2 FQGNSA. V lost 5 bases, J lost 0 bases, and 4 bases stayed unmatched. The CDR3 region has the DNA TGTGCCAGCAGCCCCAGACTAGCGAGCACAGATACGCAGTATTTT. Translating it yields CASSPRLASTDTQYF. Full variable domain (outside the CDR3, taken from reference TRBV7-2 and TRBJ2-3): GAGVSQSPSNKVTEKGKDVELRCDPISGHTALYWYRQSLGQGLEFLIYFQGNSAPDKSGLPSDRFSAERTGGSVSTLTIQRTQQEDSAVYLCASSPRLASTDTQYFGPGTRLTVL.

J is TRBJ2-7 and V is TRBV7-2; possibly TRBD2 for D (5 bases). The CDR3 covers 14 residues. Germline CDR1 is SGHTA and CDR2 is FQGNSA. Between the trimmed V and J ends, which lost 1 base and 2 bases, there was a span of 9 bases. CDR3 region: CASSLGGSTYEQYF. CDR3 nucleotide sequence: TGTGCCAGCAGCTTAGGCGGGTCGACCTACGAGCAGTACTTC.

The V gene is TRBV19, the J gene TRBJ1-2, with D uncertain. The CDR3 is 12 residues long. The V gene's germline CDR1 is LNHDA and CDR2 SQIVND (reference sequence). V was shortened by 3 bases and J by 6 bases, with 8 bases between the two germline ends. CDR3 protein: CASSIGVDGYTF. The CDR3 coding sequence is TGTGCCAGTAGTATCGGTGTTGATGGCTACACCTTC.

This clone is a singleton in its sample. This rearrangement joins TRBV4-3 to TRBJ1-4; tentative D call: TRBD1 (5 bases). V was trimmed by 1 base and J by 0 bases, leaving 6 bases between them. The germline V gene has CDR1 LGHNA and CDR2 YSLEER. The CDR3 loop spans 15 amino acids. CDR3 nucleotide sequence: TGCGCCAGCAGCCAAGGGACATCAACTAATGAAAAACTGTTTTTT. It specifies CASSQGTSTNEKLFF.

The chain's CDR3 is CASGPGQGVSANVLTF. The DNA of the CDR3 is TGTGCTAGTGGTCCAGGACAGGGCGTAAGTGCCAACGTCCTGACTTTC. V gene TRBV12-5 combines with J gene TRBJ2-6; 8 bases match TRBD1. The CDR3 consists of 16 residues. Trimming cost V 5 bases and J 7 bases; bases outside gene matches: 10. Germline values: CDR1 LGHNT, CDR2 FRNRAP.

V is TRBV11-2 and J is TRBJ2-7, with D unclear. Germline V gene data show CDR1 as SGHAT and CDR2 as FQNNGV. CDR3 length: 15 amino acids. V dropped 0 bases and J dropped 4 bases, with 13 bases sitting between them. The CDR3 nucleotides are TGTGCCAGCAGCTTAGATCCTGGGCTCCATTACGAGCAGTACTTC. This encodes CASSLDPGLHYEQYF.

CDR3 in DNA: TGTGCCATCAGTGAGTTGTCTCCCCGGAATGAGCAGTTCTTC. It translates to CAISELSPRNEQFF. J is TRBJ2-1 and V is TRBV10-3; D unresolved. V was trimmed by 1 base and J by 7 bases, leaving 11 bases between them. CDR3 length: 14 residues. The germline gives CDR1 ENHRY, CDR2 SYGVKD.

The chain has TRBV2 and TRBJ1-5; 9 bases agree with TRBD1. Trimming took 6 bases from V and 4 from J; bases not matched to a gene: 7. This CDR3 has 15 amino acids. CDR1 SNHLY and CDR2 FYNNEI come from the germline V gene. CDR3 nucleotide sequence: TGTGCCAGCAGGACCGGGACAGGGAGGAATCAGCCCCAGCATTTT. It translates to CASRTGTGRNQPQHF.

The chain joins TRBV18 to TRBJ1-3; D is perhaps TRBD1 (5 bases). Per the germline V gene, CDR1 is KGHSH and CDR2 is LQKENI. Between the trimmed V and J ends, which lost 2 bases and 0 bases, there was a span of 8 bases. The CDR3 has 15 amino acids. The CDR3 reads CASSPTGTSGNTIYF. As DNA, the CDR3 is TGTGCCAGCTCACCAACAGGTACCTCTGGAAACACCATATATTTT.

This chain joins TRBV5-1 and TRBJ1-5; a possible D gene is TRBD1 (5 bases). The CDR3 has 17 residues. Germline-derived CDR1 and CDR2 are SGHRS and YFSETQ. Trimming removed 0 bases from V and 1 base from J, with 14 bases in between. The CDR3 here is CASSLAPRDLSNQPQHF. The DNA of the CDR3 is TGCGCCAGCAGCTTGGCCCCGCGGGACCTAAGCAATCAGCCCCAGCATTTT.

The V and J genes are TRBV5-6 and TRBJ2-3, with D tentatively TRBD2 (5 bases). Germline V lookup: CDR1 SGHDT, CDR2 YYEEEE. The ends were cut back, 0 bases at V and 2 bases at J, with 10 bases in the middle. This CDR3 is built from 15 residues. The DNA for the CDR3 is TGTGCCAGCAGCTTGGGAGGGTCCCACACAGATACGCAGTATTTT. This translates into CASSLGGSHTDTQYF.

The chain recombines TRBV14 with TRBJ2-3; D possibly corresponds to TRBD2 (5 bases). Per germline, CDR1 SGHDN and CDR2 FVKESK. This CDR3 contains 15 residues. Trimming cost V 8 bases and J 2 bases, with 17 bases left between them. In DNA, the CDR3 is TGTGCCAGCGCCCTTCTAGCTAGTAACACAGATACGCAGTATTTT. It translates to CASALLASNTDTQYF. The full variable domain, with the rest looked up from reference TRBV14 and TRBJ2-3, is EAGVTQFPSHSVIEKGQTVTLRCDPISGHDNLYWYRRVMGKEIKFLLHFVKESKQDESGMPNNRFLAERTGGTYSTLKVQPAELEDSGVYFCASALLASNTDTQYFGPGTRLTVL.

This chain joins TRBV11-2 and TRBJ2-7; maybe TRBD2 (5 bases). Germline V gene data show CDR1 as SGHAT and CDR2 as FQNNGV. CDR3 length equals 11 residues. V lost 6 bases to trimming and J lost 7 bases, with 10 bases between them. CDR3 coding DNA: TGTGCCAGCAGAGGGCCGGGGGAGCAGTACTTC. It yields the protein CASRGPGEQYF.

The chain carries TRBV7-9 and TRBJ2-7; 7 bases are a match to TRBD1. The CDR3 consists of 13 residues. Losses at the gene ends were 3 bases for V and 5 bases for J; bases not matched to a gene: 4. The germline V gene encodes CDR1 SEHNR and CDR2 FQNEAQ (reference sequence). The chain's CDR3 is CASSFRQGHEQYF. Here the CDR3 DNA reads TGTGCCAGCAGCTTCCGACAGGGCCACGAGCAGTACTTC.

This rearrangement joins TRBV25-1 to TRBJ2-7, with 12 bases lining up with TRBD1. Trimming at V came to 1 base and at J to 4 bases, leaving 2 bases not matched to a gene. Per germline, CDR1 MGHDK and CDR2 SYGVNS. The CDR3 runs to 15 residues. CDR3 sequence reads: CASSEWGQGAYEQYF. CDR3 nucleotides: TGTGCCAGCAGTGAATGGGGACAGGGGGCATACGAGCAGTACTTC.

The genes are TRBV6-5 and TRBJ2-7; D not certain. Per the germline V gene, CDR1 is MNHEY and CDR2 is SVGAGI. The CDR3 has 13 residues. The germline V and J ends were trimmed by 6 bases and 0 bases, with 9 bases remaining between them. For the CDR3, the DNA is TGTGCCAGCAGATCGCTGAGCTCCTACGAGCAGTACTTC. It translates to CASRSLSSYEQYF.

This chain's CDR3 is CASSLEPGRALAKNIQYF. The CDR3, as DNA: TGTGCCAGCAGCTTAGAGCCAGGCAGGGCGCTGGCCAAAAACATTCAGTACTTC. The chain is built from TRBV7-9 and TRBJ2-4, with D tentatively TRBD1 (5 bases). The CDR3 length is 18 residues. Germline values: CDR1 SEHNR, CDR2 FQNEAQ (reference sequence). The V and J ends lost 1 base and 1 base respectively, with 17 bases between them.

The chain carries TRBV13 and TRBJ2-2, with 8 bases matching TRBD2. Losses at the gene ends were 2 bases for V and 2 bases for J; bases not matched to a gene: 4. The CDR3 length is 16 residues. Germline V gene lookup returns CDR1 PRHDT and CDR2 FYEKMQ (reference sequence). The CDR3 is CASSLISGDNTGELFF. The CDR3 nucleotides are TGTGCCAGCAGCTTAATTAGCGGGGATAACACCGGGGAGCTGTTTTTT.

This chain joins TRBV7-9 and TRBJ1-1; D is uncertain. V lost 4 bases and J 0 bases, leaving 6 bases between the germline ends. In germline, CDR1 is SEHNR, CDR2 FQNEAQ (reference sequence). The CDR3 covers 13 residues. CDR3 in DNA: TGTGCCAGCAGCTCTATTATGAACACTGAAGCTTTCTTT. Residues: CASSSIMNTEAFF.

The V call is TRBV19, the J call TRBJ1-2; 7 positions match TRBD1. The junction had 8 bases not matched to a gene; V was cut back by 7 bases and J by 6 bases. This CDR3 spans 13 amino acids. CDR1 and CDR2 (germline): LNHDA, SQIVND (reference sequence). Here the CDR3 DNA reads TGTGCCAGTACCCGGCAGGGGGACCATGGCTACACCTTC. Its translation is CASTRQGDHGYTF.

The chain has TRBV18 and TRBJ2-4; 7 nucleotides line up with TRBD1. The CDR3 is made up of 18 amino acids. V lost 2 bases, J lost 0 bases, and 10 bases stayed unmatched. Looked up from germline, CDR1 is KGHSH and CDR2 is LQKENI. The CDR3 DNA sequence: TGTGCCAGCTCACCAAGACCGACAGGGACCCTAGCCAAAAACATTCAGTACTTC. Translating gives CASSPRPTGTLAKNIQYF.

The gene calls are TRBV23-1 and TRBJ2-1, with D tentatively TRBD2 (6 bases). TRBV23-1 is identified as an open reading frame with a role that is uncertain. The CDR3 has 15 residues. Trimming left V 0 bases short and J 8 bases short, with 14 bases between. The CDR3 loop is CASSQSGREADEQFF. In DNA form, the CDR3 reads TGCGCCAGCAGTCAATCGGGAAGGGAGGCGGATGAGCAGTTCTTC.

The chain couples TRBV2 to TRBJ1-6; 7 positions match TRBD1. CDR1 is SNHLY and CDR2 is FYNNEI in the germline V gene. CDR3 length: 15 amino acids. J was trimmed by 7 bases and V by 6 bases; bases with no gene match: 9. Here the CDR3 DNA reads TGTGCCAGCAGACCCCAGGGGGGAGAAAATTCACCCCTCCACTTT. It yields the protein CASRPQGGENSPLHF.

The chain couples TRBV25-1 to TRBJ2-3; weak D call: TRBD2 (6 bases). V shed 5 bases and J shed 3 bases, with 18 bases lying between them. The CDR3 covers 16 residues. Germline CDR1 MGHDK, CDR2 SYGVNS. CDR3 sequence: CASSTGQGGRTDTQYF. In DNA form, the CDR3 reads TGTGCCAGCAGTACGGGTCAGGGAGGTCGAACAGATACGCAGTATTTT.

A few counts support this clone. This chain links TRBV7-2 with TRBJ1-6; possible D gene TRBD1, 5 bases. Germline CDR1 is SGHTA and CDR2 is FQGNSA. CDR3 length equals 14 residues. Trimming removed 1 base at V and 6 bases at J, with 7 bases between. CDR3 sequence reads: CASSLEGVNSPLHF. Written as DNA, the CDR3 is TGTGCCAGCAGCTTAGAAGGGGTTAATTCACCCCTCCACTTT.

The V call is TRBV2, the J call TRBJ1-4; TRBD1 agrees at 8 bases. CDR1 is SNHLY and CDR2 is FYNNEI in the germline V gene. This CDR3 has 13 amino acids. V trimming: 8 bases; J trimming: 7 bases; junction bases outside the gene matches: 6. CDR3 loop: CASQGQEGEKLFF. CDR3 nucleotide sequence: TGTGCCAGCCAGGGACAGGAGGGTGAAAAACTGTTTTTT.